A selection of T cell receptor beta chains follows, all from one sample in a study of cytomegalovirus exposure and HLA in healthy donors. Measured with immunoSEQ multiplex PCR; TCRdb has only the in-frame clones, and not every one. This table has tens of thousands of clones, 96% appearing once. Sequenced material: PBMCs. The receptors shown here come from a man aged 18 to 30 in good health and CMV-seronegative. Both conserved end residues are part of each CDR3. A D gene is named only where the DNA matches it firmly. The size entry is marked missing in some rows and otherwise reads once, few, many or a size class.

D gene	V gene	J gene	clone size	CDR3 protein	CDR3 DNA
NA	TRBV7-9	TRBJ1-2	NA	CASSRGLSYGYTF	TGTGCCAGCAGTCGTGGACTTAGTTATGGCTACACCTTC
NA	TRBV29-1	TRBJ2-7	NA	CSGRDSYEQYF	TGCAGCGGGCGGGACTCGTACGAGCAGTACTTC
TRBD2	TRBV19	TRBJ2-1	NA	CASSPPRTSGTEQFF	TGTGCCAGTAGTCCCCCCCGGACTAGCGGAACCGAGCAGTTCTTC
TRBD2	TRBV28	TRBJ2-1	NA	CASSFTRLATPEQFF	TGTGCCAGCAGTTTTACGCGACTAGCGACCCCCGAGCAGTTCTTC
TRBD1	TRBV7-8	TRBJ1-5	NA	CASSQTGGEDQPQHF	TGTGCCAGCAGCCAGACAGGGGGCGAGGATCAGCCCCAGCATTTT
NA	TRBV13	TRBJ2-5	NA	CASSFRREETQYF	TGTGCCAGCAGCTTTCGTCGCGAGGAGACCCAGTACTTC
TRBD1	TRBV7-6	TRBJ1-1	NA	CASSFRQGALNTEAFF	TGTGCCAGCAGCTTTCGACAGGGGGCTTTGAACACTGAAGCTTTCTTT
NA	TRBV5-1	TRBJ1-2	NA	CASSFLQGQDGYTF	TGCGCCAGCAGCTTCTTACAGGGTCAGGATGGCTACACCTTC
TRBD2	TRBV2	TRBJ2-5	NA	CASSDRLADQETQYF	TGTGCCAGCAGTGATAGGCTAGCGGACCAAGAGACCCAGTACTTC
NA	TRBV7-8	TRBJ2-7	NA	CASSRSGGASSYEQYF	TGTGCCAGCAGCCGGAGTGGCGGGGCCAGCTCCTACGAGCAGTACTTC
TRBD1	TRBV28	TRBJ2-2	NA	CATNRDRAVGELFF	TGTGCCACCAACCGGGACAGGGCTGTCGGGGAGCTGTTTTTT
TRBD1	TRBV4-1	TRBJ1-6	few	CASSQADRGGDSPLHF	TGCGCCAGCAGCCAAGCCGACAGGGGCGGGGATTCACCCCTCCACTTT
TRBD2	TRBV6-1	TRBJ2-1	NA	CASSDLADYNEQFF	TGTGCCAGCAGTGATCTAGCGGACTACAATGAGCAGTTCTTC
NA	TRBV7-9	TRBJ2-7	NA	CASSLPDTGSSYEQYF	TGTGCCAGCAGCTTACCAGATACAGGGTCATCCTACGAGCAGTACTTC
TRBD1	TRBV2	TRBJ1-5	NA	CASSAPGQERYSNQPQHF	TGTGCCAGCAGTGCGCCGGGACAGGAACGTTATAGCAATCAGCCCCAGCATTTT
NA	TRBV13	TRBJ2-1	NA	CASSLVGEGGSNNEQFF	TGTGCCAGCAGCTTAGTAGGGGAAGGAGGGTCTAACAATGAGCAGTTCTTC
TRBD2	TRBV5-1	TRBJ2-3	NA	CASSLASGRTDTQYF	TGCGCCAGCAGCTTGGCTAGCGGGAGAACAGATACGCAGTATTTT
NA	TRBV30	TRBJ1-1	NA	CAWSGSRNTEAFF	TGTGCCTGGAGTGGTTCTCGGAACACTGAAGCTTTCTTT
NA	TRBV9	TRBJ1-3	once	CASSVGGPGNTIYF	TGTGCCAGCAGCGTCGGGGGGCCTGGAAACACCATATATTTT
NA	TRBV5-5	TRBJ1-2	few	CASSLNVLPGRNYGYTF	TGTGCCAGCAGCTTGAACGTTCTTCCGGGGAGGAACTATGGCTACACCTTC
TRBD2	TRBV25-1	TRBJ2-3	NA	CASSVFQSYSGSTDTQYF	TGTGCCAGCAGTGTCTTTCAGTCCTATAGCGGGAGTACAGATACGCAGTATTTT
TRBD1	TRBV28	TRBJ1-2	NA	CASWASGQHYGYTF	TGTGCCAGTTGGGCATCGGGACAGCACTATGGCTACACCTTC
NA	TRBV5-8	TRBJ1-1	NA	CASSSRPGSRAEAFF	TGTGCCAGCAGCTCCCGGCCGGGATCAAGGGCTGAAGCTTTCTTT
TRBD1	TRBV30	TRBJ1-1	NA	CAWTKQGWAEAFF	TGTGCCTGGACCAAACAGGGGTGGGCTGAAGCTTTCTTT
TRBD2	TRBV9	TRBJ2-1	NA	CASSVRTPGTSGRAADNEQFF	TGTGCCAGCAGCGTACGAACCCCCGGGACTAGCGGGAGGGCCGCGGACAATGAGCAGTTCTTC
TRBD2	TRBV9	TRBJ2-7	NA	CASSVGTSGSYEQYF	TGTGCCAGCAGCGTAGGGACTAGCGGGAGCTACGAGCAGTACTTC
NA	TRBV7-8	TRBJ1-5	once	CASSPDRNQPQHF	TGTGCCAGCAGCCCCGACAGAAATCAGCCCCAGCATTTT
NA	TRBV15	TRBJ1-3	NA	CATSRDQTAGNTIYF	TGTGCCACCAGCAGAGATCAAACAGCTGGAAACACCATATATTTT
TRBD1	TRBV5-1	TRBJ2-1	NA	CASSPYRDRPNEQFF	TGCGCCAGCAGCCCTTACCGGGACAGGCCCAATGAGCAGTTCTTC
TRBD1	TRBV28	TRBJ2-3	once	CASSFIIWGQGGDTQYF	TGTGCCAGCAGTTTCATAATCTGGGGACAAGGGGGCGATACGCAGTATTTT
TRBD1	TRBV19	TRBJ2-7	NA	CASSNERGTDYEQYF	TGTGCCAGTAGTAACGAACGAGGGACAGACTACGAGCAGTACTTC
TRBD1	TRBV5-6	TRBJ1-4	NA	CASRLQGSSEKLFF	TGTGCCAGCAGGCTACAGGGGTCGTCCGAAAAACTGTTTTTT
TRBD2	TRBV11-2	TRBJ2-1	NA	CASSPLSGVAYNEQFF	TGTGCCAGCAGCCCCCTAAGCGGGGTCGCCTACAATGAGCAGTTCTTC
TRBD1	TRBV6-5	TRBJ1-4	NA	CASSYWGDRGHEKLFF	TGTGCCAGCAGTTATTGGGGGGACAGGGGCCATGAAAAACTGTTTTTT
NA	TRBV28	TRBJ1-5	once	CASSLFPGSKNQPQHF	TGTGCCAGCAGTTTGTTCCCGGGGTCGAAAAATCAGCCCCAGCATTTT
TRBD1	TRBV28	TRBJ2-7	NA	CASSSPGQATYEQYF	TGTGCCAGCAGTTCTCCGGGACAGGCTACCTACGAGCAGTACTTC
TRBD2	TRBV27	TRBJ2-3	NA	CASSRRLAGAPDTQYF	TGTGCCAGTTCGAGGAGACTAGCGGGAGCTCCAGATACGCAGTATTTT
NA	TRBV5-6	TRBJ2-4	NA	CASSPQTQLGNIQYF	TGTGCCAGCAGCCCACAGACGCAACTTGGGAACATTCAGTACTTC
TRBD1	TRBV29-1	TRBJ1-1	NA	CSARGLGTEAFF	TGCAGCGCCAGGGGGCTGGGGACTGAAGCTTTCTTT
NA	TRBV21-1	TRBJ1-1	NA	CARGEHYVGRLNTEAFF	TGTGCCAGGGGAGAGCACTATGTAGGACGGCTGAACACTGAAGCTTTCTTT
NA	TRBV29-1	TRBJ2-3	NA	CSVEGRSSLDTQYF	TGCAGCGTTGAAGGACGGAGCTCGTTGGATACGCAGTATTTT
TRBD1	TRBV9	TRBJ1-5	NA	CASSVAPGQGNQPQHF	TGTGCCAGCAGCGTAGCGCCGGGACAGGGCAATCAGCCCCAGCATTTT
NA	TRBV7-9	TRBJ2-2	NA	CASSLDSNTGELFF	TGTGCCAGCAGCTTAGACTCCAACACCGGGGAGCTGTTTTTT
NA	TRBV6-1	TRBJ2-5	NA	CASSDIVETQYF	TGTGCCAGCAGTGATATAGTAGAGACCCAGTACTTC
TRBD1	TRBV10-3	TRBJ2-1	NA	CATGAGTDEQFF	TGTGCCACTGGTGCTGGGACAGACGAGCAGTTCTTC
TRBD2	TRBV19	TRBJ2-6	NA	CASETSGSPGANVLTF	TGTGCCAGTGAGACTAGCGGGAGTCCTGGGGCCAACGTCCTGACTTTC
TRBD1	TRBV19	TRBJ2-2	NA	CASNQGQGHTGELFF	TGTGCCAGTAATCAAGGACAGGGGCACACCGGGGAGCTGTTTTTT
TRBD1	TRBV19	TRBJ2-1	few	CASCQGQGCNEQFF	TGTGCCAGTTGCCAAGGACAGGGGTGCAATGAGCAGTTCTTC
NA	TRBV10-1	TRBJ2-7	NA	CASSAQAEQYF	TGCGCCAGCAGTGCCCAGGCCGAGCAGTACTTC
NA	TRBV7-9	TRBJ2-1	NA	CASSAQTGRVFWGVQFF	TGTGCCAGCAGCGCCCAAACGGGACGGGTCTTTTGGGGGGTGCAGTTCTTC
NA	TRBV9	TRBJ1-2	NA	CASSLGGAHGYTF	TGTGCCAGCTCTCTAGGGGGGGCGCATGGCTACACCTTC
TRBD2	TRBV15	TRBJ2-1	once	CATSEWREGDEQFF	TGTGCCACCAGCGAATGGAGGGAGGGCGATGAGCAGTTCTTC
NA	TRBV5-1	TRBJ2-7	NA	CASSTSGYEQYF	TGCGCCAGCAGCACCTCAGGGTACGAGCAGTACTTC
NA	TRBV5-1	TRBJ2-1	NA	CASSLDRNNEQFF	TGCGCCAGCAGCTTAGACAGAAACAATGAGCAGTTCTTC
TRBD2	TRBV5-4	TRBJ2-1	NA	CASQNGRYYNEQFF	TGTGCCAGCCAGAACGGGAGGTACTACAATGAGCAGTTCTTC
NA	TRBV18	TRBJ1-1	NA	CASSPTQGNTEAFF	TGTGCCAGCTCACCTACTCAGGGAAACACTGAAGCTTTCTTT
TRBD2	TRBV20-1	TRBJ2-7	NA	CSAKSREVHF	TGCAGTGCTAAGAGCCGGGAGGTCCACTTC
NA	TRBV7-3	TRBJ1-1	NA	CASSPRGRDTEAFF	TGTGCCAGCAGCCCAAGGGGTAGGGACACTGAAGCTTTCTTT
NA	TRBV18	TRBJ1-1	NA	CASSPTPRYGNTEAFF	TGTGCCAGCTCACCCACCCCGAGATATGGGAACACTGAAGCTTTCTTT